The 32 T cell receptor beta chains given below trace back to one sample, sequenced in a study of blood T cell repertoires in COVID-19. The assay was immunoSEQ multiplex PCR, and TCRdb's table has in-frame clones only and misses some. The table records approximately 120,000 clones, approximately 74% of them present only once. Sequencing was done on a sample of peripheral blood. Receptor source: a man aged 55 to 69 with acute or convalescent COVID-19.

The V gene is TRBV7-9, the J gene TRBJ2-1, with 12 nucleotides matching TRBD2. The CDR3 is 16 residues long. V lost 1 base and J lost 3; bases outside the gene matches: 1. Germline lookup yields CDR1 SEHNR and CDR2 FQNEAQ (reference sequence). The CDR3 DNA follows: TGTGCCAGCAGCTTAGGACTAGCGGGGGTCTACAATGAGCAGTTCTTC. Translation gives CASSLGLAGVYNEQFF.

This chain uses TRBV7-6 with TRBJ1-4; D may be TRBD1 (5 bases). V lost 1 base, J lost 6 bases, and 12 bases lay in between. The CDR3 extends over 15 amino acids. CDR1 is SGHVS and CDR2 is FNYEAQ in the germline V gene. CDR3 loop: CASSLVFGRDEKLFF. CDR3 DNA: TGTGCCAGCAGCTTAGTATTCGGCAGGGATGAAAAACTGTTTTTT.

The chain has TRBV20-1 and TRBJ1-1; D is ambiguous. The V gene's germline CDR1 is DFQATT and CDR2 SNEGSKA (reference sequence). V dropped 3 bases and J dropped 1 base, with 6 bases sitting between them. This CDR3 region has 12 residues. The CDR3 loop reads CSASGGNTEAFF. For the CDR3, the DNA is TGCAGTGCTAGTGGAGGGAACACTGAAGCTTTCTTT.

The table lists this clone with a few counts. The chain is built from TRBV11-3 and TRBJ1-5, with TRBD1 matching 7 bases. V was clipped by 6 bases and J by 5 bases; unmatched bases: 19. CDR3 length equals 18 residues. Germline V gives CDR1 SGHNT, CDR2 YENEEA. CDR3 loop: CASSYATGRPRGYQPQHF. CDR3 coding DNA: TGTGCCAGCAGTTACGCGACAGGGCGCCCCAGGGGTTATCAGCCCCAGCATTTT.

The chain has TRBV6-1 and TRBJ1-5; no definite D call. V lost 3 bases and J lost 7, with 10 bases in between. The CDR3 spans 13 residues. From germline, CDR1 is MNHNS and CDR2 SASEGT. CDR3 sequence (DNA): TGTGCCAGCAGTGAGGCTCAGAACCAGCCCCAGCATTTT. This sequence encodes CASSEAQNQPQHF.

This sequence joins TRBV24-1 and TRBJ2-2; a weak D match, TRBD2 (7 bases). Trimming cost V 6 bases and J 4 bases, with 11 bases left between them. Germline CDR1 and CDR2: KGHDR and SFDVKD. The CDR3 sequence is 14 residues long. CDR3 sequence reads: CATSFGGRTGELFF. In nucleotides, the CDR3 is TGTGCCACCAGTTTCGGGGGGCGCACCGGGGAGCTGTTTTTT.

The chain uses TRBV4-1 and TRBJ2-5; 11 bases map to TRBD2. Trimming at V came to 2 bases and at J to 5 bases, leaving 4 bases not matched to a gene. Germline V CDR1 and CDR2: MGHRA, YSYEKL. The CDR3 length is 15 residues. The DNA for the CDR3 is TGCGCCAGCAGCCAAACTAGCGGGAGTGGGGAGACCCAGTACTTC. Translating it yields CASSQTSGSGETQYF.

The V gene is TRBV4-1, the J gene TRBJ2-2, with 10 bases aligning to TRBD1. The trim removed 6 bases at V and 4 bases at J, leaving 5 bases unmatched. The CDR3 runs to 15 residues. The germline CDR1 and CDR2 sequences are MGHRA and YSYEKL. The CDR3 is CASRPGQGITGELFF. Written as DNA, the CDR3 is TGCGCCAGCAGGCCGGGACAGGGGATCACCGGGGAGCTGTTTTTT.

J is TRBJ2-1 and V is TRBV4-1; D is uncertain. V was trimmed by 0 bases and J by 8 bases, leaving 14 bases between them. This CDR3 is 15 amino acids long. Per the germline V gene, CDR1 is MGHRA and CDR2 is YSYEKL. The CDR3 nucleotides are TGCGCCAGCAGCCAAGATCCAGGTCCGAACGATGAGCAGTTCTTC. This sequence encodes CASSQDPGPNDEQFF.

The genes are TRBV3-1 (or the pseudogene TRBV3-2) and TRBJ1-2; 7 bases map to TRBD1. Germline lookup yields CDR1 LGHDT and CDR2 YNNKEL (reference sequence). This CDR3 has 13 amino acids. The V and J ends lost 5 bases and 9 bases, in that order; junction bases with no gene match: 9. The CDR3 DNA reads TGTGCCAGCAGCTTGATAGGACAGGAAAGCTACACCTTC. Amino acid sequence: CASSLIGQESYTF.

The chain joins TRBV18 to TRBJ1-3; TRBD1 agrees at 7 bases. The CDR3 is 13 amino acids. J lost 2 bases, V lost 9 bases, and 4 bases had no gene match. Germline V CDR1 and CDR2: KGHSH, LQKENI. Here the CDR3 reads CASSRGTGNTIYF. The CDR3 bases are TGTGCCAGTTCCAGGGGGACTGGAAACACCATATATTTT.

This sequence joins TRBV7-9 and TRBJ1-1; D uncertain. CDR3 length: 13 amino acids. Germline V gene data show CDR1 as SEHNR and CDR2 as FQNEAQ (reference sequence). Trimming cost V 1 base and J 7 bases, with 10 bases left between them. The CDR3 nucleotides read TGTGCCAGCAGCTTAGTTGGCTTCAATGAAGCTTTCTTT. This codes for CASSLVGFNEAFF.

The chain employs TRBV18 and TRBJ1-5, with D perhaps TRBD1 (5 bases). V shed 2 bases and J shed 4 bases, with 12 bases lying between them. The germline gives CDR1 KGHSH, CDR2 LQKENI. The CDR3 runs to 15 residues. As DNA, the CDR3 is TGTGCCAGCTCACCATCCACAGGCCAAAATCAGCCCCAGCATTTT. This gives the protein CASSPSTGQNQPQHF. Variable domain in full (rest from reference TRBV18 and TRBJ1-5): NAGVMQNPRHLVRRRGQEARLRCSPMKGHSHVYWYRQLPEEGLKFMVYLQKENIIDESGMPKERFSAEFPKEGPSILRIQQVVRGDSAAYFCASSPSTGQNQPQHFGDGTRLSIL.

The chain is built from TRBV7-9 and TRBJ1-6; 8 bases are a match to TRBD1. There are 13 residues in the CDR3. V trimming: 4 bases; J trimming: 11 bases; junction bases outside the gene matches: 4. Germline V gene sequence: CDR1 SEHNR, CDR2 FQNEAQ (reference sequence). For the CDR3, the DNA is TGTGCCAGCAGCTCGACAGGGGTTGCACCCCTCCACTTT. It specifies CASSSTGVAPLHF.

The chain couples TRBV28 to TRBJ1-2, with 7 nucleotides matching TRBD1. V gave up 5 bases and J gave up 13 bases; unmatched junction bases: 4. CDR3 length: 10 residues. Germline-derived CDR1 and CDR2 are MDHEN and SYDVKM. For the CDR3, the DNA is TGTGCCAGCAGTCGACAGGGCACCACCTTC. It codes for CASSRQGTTF.

Here the CDR3 reads CASSWGTGTADTQYF. The CDR3 nucleotides read TGTGCCAGCAGCTGGGGGACAGGGACGGCAGATACGCAGTATTTT. The rearrangement uses TRBV11-3 and TRBJ2-3; TRBD1 matches at 9 bases. This CDR3 is 15 amino acids long. The J segment lost 4 bases and the V segment lost 4 bases, leaving 6 bases of the junction unmatched. CDR1 is SGHNT and CDR2 is YENEEA in the germline V gene. Full variable domain (rest looked up from reference TRBV11-3 and TRBJ2-3): EAGVVQSPRYKIIEKKQPVAFWCNPISGHNTLYWYLQNLGQGPELLIRYENEEAVDDSQLPKDRFSAERLKGVDSTLKIQPAELGDSAVYLCASSWGTGTADTQYFGPGTRLTVL.

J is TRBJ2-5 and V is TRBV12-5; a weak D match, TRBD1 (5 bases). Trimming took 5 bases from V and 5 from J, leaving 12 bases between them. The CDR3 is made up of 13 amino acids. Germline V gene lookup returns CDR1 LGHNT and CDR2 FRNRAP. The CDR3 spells CASGPLGRETQYF. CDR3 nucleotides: TGTGCTAGTGGTCCCTTGGGGCGGGAGACCCAGTACTTC.

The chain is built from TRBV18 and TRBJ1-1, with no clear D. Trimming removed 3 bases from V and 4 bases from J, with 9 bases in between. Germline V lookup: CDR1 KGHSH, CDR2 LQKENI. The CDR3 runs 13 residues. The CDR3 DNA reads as TGTGCCAGCTCACCTTCCCTGAGCACTGAAGCTTTCTTT. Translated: CASSPSLSTEAFF.

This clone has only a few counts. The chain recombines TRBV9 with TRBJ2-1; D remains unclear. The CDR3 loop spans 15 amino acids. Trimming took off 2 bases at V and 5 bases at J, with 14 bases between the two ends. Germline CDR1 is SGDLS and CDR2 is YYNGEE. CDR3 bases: TGTGCCAGCAGCGTGTACCTTGGTCTACACAATGAGCAGTTCTTC. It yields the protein CASSVYLGLHNEQFF.

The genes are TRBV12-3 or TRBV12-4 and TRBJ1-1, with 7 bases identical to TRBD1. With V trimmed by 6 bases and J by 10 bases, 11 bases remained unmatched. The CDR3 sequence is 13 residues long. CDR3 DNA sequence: TGTGCCAGCAGCCGGGACAGCCCTGGAGTAGCTTTCTTT. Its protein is CASSRDSPGVAFF.

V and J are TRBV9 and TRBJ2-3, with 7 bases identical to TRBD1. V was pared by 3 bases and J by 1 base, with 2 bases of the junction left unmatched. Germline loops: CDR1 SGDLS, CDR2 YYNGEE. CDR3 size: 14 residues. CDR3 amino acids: CASSDGQGTDTQYF. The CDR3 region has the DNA TGTGCCAGCAGCGACGGACAGGGCACAGATACGCAGTATTTT. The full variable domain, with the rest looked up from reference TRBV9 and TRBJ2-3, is DSGVTQTPKHLITATGQRVTLRCSPRSGDLSVYWYQQSLDQGLQFLIQYYNGEERAKGNILERFSAQQFPDLHSELNLSSLELGDSALYFCASSDGQGTDTQYFGPGTRLTVL.

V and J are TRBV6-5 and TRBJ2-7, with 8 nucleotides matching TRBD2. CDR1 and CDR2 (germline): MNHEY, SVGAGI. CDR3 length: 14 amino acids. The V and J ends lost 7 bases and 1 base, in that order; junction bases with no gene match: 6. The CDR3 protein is CASMAGGSSYEQYF. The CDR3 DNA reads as TGTGCCAGCATGGCGGGGGGCTCTTCCTACGAGCAGTACTTC.

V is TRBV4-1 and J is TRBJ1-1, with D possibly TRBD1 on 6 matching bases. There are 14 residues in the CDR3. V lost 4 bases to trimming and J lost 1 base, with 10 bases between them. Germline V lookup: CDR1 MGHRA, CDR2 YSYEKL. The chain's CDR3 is CASSLVDRNTEAFF. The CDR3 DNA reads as TGCGCCAGCAGCCTAGTGGACAGGAACACTGAAGCTTTCTTT.

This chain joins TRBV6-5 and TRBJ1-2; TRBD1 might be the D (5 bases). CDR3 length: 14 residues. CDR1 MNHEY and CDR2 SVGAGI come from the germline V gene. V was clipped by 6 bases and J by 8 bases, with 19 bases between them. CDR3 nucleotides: TGTGCCAGCAGGCCGTCCGGGACTTCCAAGGGCTACACCTTC. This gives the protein CASRPSGTSKGYTF.

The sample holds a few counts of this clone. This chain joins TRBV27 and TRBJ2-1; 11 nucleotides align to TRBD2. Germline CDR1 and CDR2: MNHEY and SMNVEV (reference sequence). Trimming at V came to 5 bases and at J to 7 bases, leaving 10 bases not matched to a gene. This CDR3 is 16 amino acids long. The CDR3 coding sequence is TGTGCCAGCAGTCCGAAACTAGCGGGAGATAGGAATGAGCAGTTCTTC. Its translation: CASSPKLAGDRNEQFF.

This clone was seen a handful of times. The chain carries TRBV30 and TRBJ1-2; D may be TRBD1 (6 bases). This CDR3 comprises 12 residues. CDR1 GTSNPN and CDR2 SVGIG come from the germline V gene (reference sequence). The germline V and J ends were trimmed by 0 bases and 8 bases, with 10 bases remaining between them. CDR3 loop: CAWSVTQGGYTF. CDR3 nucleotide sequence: TGTGCCTGGAGTGTGACACAGGGCGGCTACACCTTC.

CDR3 loop: CASTRTGTGETDTQYF. In DNA form, the CDR3 reads TGCGCCAGCACCCGTACCGGGACAGGGGAAACAGATACGCAGTATTTT. The J gene is TRBJ2-3, the V gene TRBV4-1; 10 bases match TRBD1. Germline CDR1 MGHRA, CDR2 YSYEKL. Trimming at V came to 7 bases and at J to 3 bases, leaving 10 bases not matched to a gene. CDR3 size: 16 residues.

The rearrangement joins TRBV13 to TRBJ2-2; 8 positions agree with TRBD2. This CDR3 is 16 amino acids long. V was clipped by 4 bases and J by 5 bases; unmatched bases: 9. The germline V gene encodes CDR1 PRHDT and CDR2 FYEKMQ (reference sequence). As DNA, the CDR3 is TGTGCCAGCAGCTCCCGTCGGGGGGGTTTAACCGGGGAGCTGTTTTTT. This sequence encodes CASSSRRGGLTGELFF.

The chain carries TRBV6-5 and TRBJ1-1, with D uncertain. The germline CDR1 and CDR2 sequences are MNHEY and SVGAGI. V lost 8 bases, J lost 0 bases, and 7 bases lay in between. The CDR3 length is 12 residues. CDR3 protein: CASQGVNTEAFF. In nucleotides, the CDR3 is TGTGCCAGCCAAGGAGTGAACACTGAAGCTTTCTTT.

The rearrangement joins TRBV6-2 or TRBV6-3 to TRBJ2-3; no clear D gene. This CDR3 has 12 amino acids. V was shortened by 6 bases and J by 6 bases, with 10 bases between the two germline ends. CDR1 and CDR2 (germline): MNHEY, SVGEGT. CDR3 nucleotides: TGTGCCAGCAGCCAGAACAGTGATACGCAGTATTTT. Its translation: CASSQNSDTQYF.

The CDR3 sequence is CASSQSSRSGYTF. In DNA, the CDR3 is TGTGCCAGCAGCCAATCCTCGCGGTCTGGCTACACCTTC. J is TRBJ1-2 and V is TRBV7-2; D not resolved. The CDR3 totals 13 residues. In germline, CDR1 is SGHTA, CDR2 FQGNSA. V lost 5 bases, J lost 7 bases, and 14 bases lay in between.

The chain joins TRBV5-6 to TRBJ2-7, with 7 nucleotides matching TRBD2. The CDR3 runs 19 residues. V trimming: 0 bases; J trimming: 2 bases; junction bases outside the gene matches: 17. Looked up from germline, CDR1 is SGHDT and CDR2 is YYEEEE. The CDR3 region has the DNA TGTGCCAGCAGCTTGGCCCCACTAGCGTATCGGGAAGGCGCCTACGAGCAGTACTTC. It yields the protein CASSLAPLAYREGAYEQYF. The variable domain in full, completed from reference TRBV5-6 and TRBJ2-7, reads DAGVTQSPTHLIKTRGQQVTLRCSPKSGHDTVSWYQQALGQGPQFIFQYYEEEERQRGNFPDRFSGHQFPNYSSELNVNALLLGDSALYLCASSLAPLAYREGAYEQYFGPGTRLTVT.